A single sample is the source of the 19 T cell receptor beta chains below, sequenced in a study of blood T cells in healthy people across ages. Then a second PCR, running roughly 7 to 11 cycles, was carried out with a sample-barcoded 5' primer and a J-beta primer mix. One entry per CDR3 protein results from TCRdb running MiXCR on the 5' RACE reads. Here the sample spans 700,000 or so distinct CDR3 sequences, roughly 43% being singletons. Sequenced: blood. These TCRs come from a man older than 75 in good health.

There are many counts of this clonotype. The V and J genes are TRBV5-4 and TRBJ2-5; perhaps D is TRBD1 or TRBD2 (6 bases each). The ends were cut back, 0 bases at V and 5 bases at J, with 8 bases in the middle. Germline CDR1 is SGHNT and CDR2 is YYREEE (reference sequence). This CDR3 has 13 residues. CDR3 in DNA: TGTGCCAGCAGCTTGGGGGGGGCCGAGACCCAGTACTTC. Protein sequence: CASSLGGAETQYF.

The V call is TRBV11-3, the J call TRBJ2-3; tentatively, D is TRBD1 (6 bases). This CDR3 comprises 13 residues. CDR1 and CDR2 from the germline V gene are SGHNT and YENEEA. Between the trimmed V and J ends, which lost 5 bases and 3 bases, there was a span of 9 bases. CDR3 loop: CASSGTKTDTQYF. For the CDR3, the DNA is TGTGCCAGCAGCGGGACAAAAACAGATACGCAGTATTTT.

This clonotype has only a few counts. The V gene is TRBV28, the J gene TRBJ1-4; D is uncertain. Germline assignment: CDR1 MDHEN and CDR2 SYDVKM. Trimming took off 3 bases at V and 4 bases at J, with 18 bases between the two ends. CDR3 length: 17 amino acids. This chain's CDR3 is CASSFSGRRPFNEKLFF. In DNA form, the CDR3 reads TGTGCCAGCAGTTTCTCCGGCAGGCGGCCCTTTAATGAAAAACTGTTTTTT.

V gene TRBV14 combines with J gene TRBJ2-7; 8 bases line up with TRBD1. CDR1 and CDR2 (germline): SGHDN, FVKESK. J was trimmed by 0 bases and V by 4 bases; bases with no gene match: 8. This CDR3 contains 16 residues. The DNA for the CDR3 is TGTGCCAGCAGCCGGGACAGGTCCCTCGGCTCCTACGAGCAGTACTTC. Translated: CASSRDRSLGSYEQYF.

The rearrangement uses TRBV5-1 and TRBJ1-4, with 9 positions matching TRBD1. Losses at the gene ends were 4 bases for V and 5 bases for J; bases not matched to a gene: 6. The CDR3 sequence is 15 residues long. Germline-derived CDR1 and CDR2 are SGHRS and YFSETQ. CDR3 nucleotide sequence: TGCGCCAGCAGCCTTTCCGGGACAGGGAATGAAAAACTGTTTTTT. This encodes CASSLSGTGNEKLFF.

This clonotype was counted a few times. Germline and junction disagree at one end, which may indicate a read error. The chain has TRBV2 and TRBJ2-1, with 8 bases matching TRBD2. The CDR3 has 15 residues. The germline CDR1 and CDR2 sequences are SNHLY and FYNNEI. The CDR3 region is CACRDREGRDNEQFF. The CDR3, as DNA: TGTGCCTGCAGGGACCGGGAGGGCCGGGACAATGAGCAGTTCTTC.

For this clonotype: An end of the junction does not agree with germline; a read error may underlie this. This sequence joins TRBV27 and TRBJ1-6; perhaps TRBD1 as D (5 bases). This CDR3 spans 16 amino acids. Per germline, CDR1 MNHEY and CDR2 SMNVEV (reference sequence). The CDR3 loop is CACSPSWDRVNSPLHF. In DNA form, the CDR3 reads TGTGCCTGCAGTCCCTCGTGGGACCGTGTTAATTCACCCCTCCACTTT.

V usage is TRBV20-1 and J usage is TRBJ2-1; the D gene is possibly TRBD1 (6 bases). The CDR3 spans 16 residues. V was clipped by 1 base and J by 2 bases, with 15 bases between them. From germline, CDR1 is DFQATT and CDR2 SNEGSKA (reference sequence). This CDR3 is CSARVQGPVPYNEQFF. The CDR3, as DNA: TGCAGTGCTAGAGTCCAGGGGCCAGTCCCCTACAATGAGCAGTTCTTC.

CDR3 nucleotide sequence: TGTGCCAGCGCGAGGGGGGCGCGAGGCTACACCTTC. Its translation: CASARGARGYTF. The rearrangement links TRBV28 to TRBJ1-2, with D perhaps matching TRBD1 (6 bases). The germline V gene has CDR1 MDHEN and CDR2 SYDVKM. This CDR3 has 12 residues. V lost 8 bases and J 8 bases, leaving 15 bases between the germline ends.

The chain employs TRBV12-5 and TRBJ1-2; tentatively, D is TRBD1 (6 bases). The germline V gene encodes CDR1 LGHNT and CDR2 FRNRAP. The CDR3 extends over 14 amino acids. The V and J ends lost 1 base and 8 bases respectively, with 14 bases between them. Written as DNA, the CDR3 is TGTGCTAGTGGTTTGGAACTGGGGGCAGGGGGCTACACCTTC. Residues: CASGLELGAGGYTF.

This clonotype was seen at least ten times. The chain combines TRBV20-1 with TRBJ2-7; tentative D call: TRBD1 (5 bases). Germline loops: CDR1 DFQATT, CDR2 SNEGSKA (reference sequence). The CDR3 covers 13 residues. The V gene lost 1 base and the J gene lost 4 bases, with 11 bases spanning the gap. CDR3 protein: CSARGTGTYEQYF. CDR3 sequence (DNA): TGCAGTGCTAGAGGTACAGGAACATACGAGCAGTACTTC.

This clonotype was seen a few times. V and J are TRBV27 and TRBJ2-1, with D possibly matching TRBD1 (5 bases). Germline CDR1 and CDR2: MNHEY and SMNVEV (reference sequence). The CDR3 runs 14 residues. The V end was cut by 3 bases, the J end by 3 bases, with 9 bases between. CDR3 coding DNA: TGTGCCAGCAGTTTCCAGGGTAACTACAATGAGCAGTTCTTC. This codes for CASSFQGNYNEQFF.

CDR3 in DNA: TGCGCCAGCAGCCAAGATACTTGGGCTCAGTACTATGGCTACACCTTC. Its translation is CASSQDTWAQYYGYTF. The V gene is TRBV4-3, the J gene TRBJ1-2; D is unresolved. Germline CDR1 LGHNA, CDR2 YSLEER. V was pared by 0 bases and J by 3 bases, with 14 bases between. This CDR3 has 16 amino acids.

This clonotype appeared a few times. The V gene is TRBV6-6, the J gene TRBJ2-1, with 9 bases that match TRBD2. After removal of 9 bases from V and 5 bases from J, the junction contained 8 bases not matched to a gene. This CDR3 has 14 amino acids. From germline, CDR1 is MNHNY and CDR2 SVGAGI (reference sequence). CDR3 amino acids: CASAGREGNNEQFF. In nucleotides, the CDR3 is TGTGCCAGTGCCGGGCGGGAGGGGAACAATGAGCAGTTCTTC.

The chain combines TRBV9 with TRBJ2-7; TRBD1 is a possible D gene (8 bases). The germline CDR1 and CDR2 sequences are SGDLS and YYNGEE. The CDR3 length is 16 residues. The V end was cut by 1 base, the J end by 5 bases, with 19 bases between. DNA of the CDR3: TGTGCCAGCAGCGTACGGGGGGACAGGATTAATCACGAGCAGTACTTC. Its protein product is CASSVRGDRINHEQYF.

This clonotype was found many times. This chain uses TRBV27 with TRBJ2-3, with TRBD1 identical over 8 bases. The CDR3 covers 15 residues. The V gene's germline CDR1 is MNHEY and CDR2 SMNVEV (reference sequence). V lost 1 base and J lost 2; bases outside the gene matches: 2. In DNA, the CDR3 is TGTGCCAGCAGTTTATGGGACAGGTACACAGATACGCAGTATTTT. Translating it yields CASSLWDRYTDTQYF.

V and J are TRBV12-3 or TRBV12-4 and TRBJ2-7; D is undetermined. The CDR3 has 15 residues. With 2 bases removed from V and 2 bases from J, the gap between germline ends came to 13 bases. The DNA of the CDR3 is TGTGCCAGCAGTTTAAAGAGAGGAATCCCCTACGAGCAGTACTTC. Protein product: CASSLKRGIPYEQYF.

The V call is TRBV20-1, the J call TRBJ1-2; 8 positions match TRBD1. Germline V lookup: CDR1 DFQATT, CDR2 SNEGSKA (reference sequence). V trimming: 6 bases; J trimming: 7 bases; junction bases outside the gene matches: 7. This CDR3 comprises 12 residues. CDR3 residues: CSAGQGEGGYTF. The CDR3 nucleotides read TGCAGTGCCGGACAGGGCGAGGGTGGCTACACCTTC.

This clonotype was counted ten times or more. The CDR3 sequence: CSVGLAGEKNEQFF. The CDR3 coding sequence is TGCAGCGTCGGACTAGCGGGAGAAAAGAATGAGCAGTTCTTC. The chain links TRBV29-1 to TRBJ2-1; 13 bases agree with TRBD2. The CDR3 has 14 amino acids. Germline trimming cut 6 bases from V and 7 bases from J; bases unmatched to any gene: 6. In germline, CDR1 is SQVTM, CDR2 ANQGSEA.